The 4 T cell receptor beta chains reported below all come from one sample, sequenced in a study of cytomegalovirus exposure and HLA in healthy donors. Assay used: immunoSEQ multiplex PCR; TCRdb lists only in-frame clones, some missing. The sample consists of 200,000 to 300,000 clones, 86% of them appearing once. Sequencing used PBMCs. The receptors come from a woman aged 25 to 45 in good health and CMV-seropositive.

The J gene is TRBJ2-2, the V gene TRBV5-5; perhaps TRBD2 as D (5 bases). V gave up 1 base and J gave up 6 bases, with 10 bases separating them. Germline V gives CDR1 SGHKS, CDR2 YYEKEE (reference sequence). The CDR3 loop spans 14 amino acids. The CDR3 DNA follows: TGTGCCAGCAGCTTGAGGAGCGGAGCCGGGGAGCTGTTTTTT. Protein: CASSLRSGAGELFF.

This clone was found a few times. The CDR3 nucleotides are TGTGCCAGCAGTGAATTCGGGACTAGCGGGAGTATCTCCTACAATGAGCAGTTCTTC. Its protein product is CASSEFGTSGSISYNEQFF. The V gene is TRBV6-1, the J gene TRBJ2-1; 14 nucleotides line up with TRBD2. The CDR3 totals 19 residues. Trimming at V came to 2 bases and at J to 0 bases, leaving 6 bases not matched to a gene. CDR1 and CDR2 (germline): MNHNS, SASEGT.

The rearrangement links TRBV11-1 to TRBJ1-1; D is uncertain. Germline V gives CDR1 SGHAT, CDR2 FQDESV (reference sequence). V was clipped by 3 bases and J by 1 base, with 9 bases between them. The CDR3 covers 14 residues. The CDR3 loop is CASSLIHRNTEAFF. Here the CDR3 DNA reads TGTGCCAGCAGCTTGATACACCGGAACACTGAAGCTTTCTTT.

V is TRBV7-9 and J is TRBJ2-3; TRBD1 matches 7 bases. This CDR3 is 15 amino acids long. Per the germline V gene, CDR1 is SEHNR and CDR2 is FQNEAQ (reference sequence). V shed 3 bases, J shed 2 bases, and the junction held 5 bases outside the gene matches. For the CDR3, the DNA is TGTGCCAGCAGCTTTAGGGGGCGGCCCACAGATACGCAGTATTTT. Translated: CASSFRGRPTDTQYF.